These 14 T cell receptor beta chains share one sample of origin, sequenced in a study of cytomegalovirus exposure and HLA in healthy donors. This PCR relied on a set of 60 Vbeta primers and 13 Jbeta primers. Sequencing was performed with immunoSEQ multiplex PCR; in TCRdb, only in-frame clones are kept and a portion is missing. Of approximately 170,000 clones detected, roughly 80% appear once; the ten largest clones hold about 2.5%. Sequencing was performed on PBMCs. The receptor set was obtained from a male donor in good health and CMV-seronegative.

J is TRBJ1-3 and V is TRBV10-3; tentatively, D is TRBD1 (6 bases). V lost 6 bases and J 4 bases, leaving 13 bases between the germline ends. The CDR3 is made up of 14 amino acids. Germline V gene data show CDR1 as ENHRY and CDR2 as SYGVKD. The CDR3 bases are TGTGCCATCAGACTAACAGGGTCCGGAAACACCATATATTTT. Translation: CAIRLTGSGNTIYF.

The chain employs TRBV7-2 and TRBJ2-1; 9 bases align to TRBD2. Germline CDR1 is SGHTA and CDR2 is FQGNSA. The CDR3 spans 16 residues. With 1 base clipped from V and 4 bases from J, the junction kept 5 bases outside the gene matches. CDR3 sequence: CASSLGLRGGYNEQFF. For the CDR3, the DNA is TGTGCCAGCAGCTTAGGGTTGCGGGGGGGTTACAATGAGCAGTTCTTC.

The J gene is TRBJ1-1, the V gene TRBV9; D possibly corresponds to TRBD1 (6 bases). The CDR3 covers 14 residues. In germline, CDR1 is SGDLS, CDR2 YYNGEE. V lost 4 bases and J 4 bases, leaving 14 bases between the germline ends. CDR3 sequence: CASSPSGDTTEAFF. CDR3 DNA: TGTGCCAGCAGCCCCTCCGGGGACACCACTGAAGCTTTCTTT.

Only one count was recorded for this clone. The J gene is TRBJ1-3, the V gene TRBV29-1; D is unclear. This CDR3 spans 13 amino acids. The ends were cut back, 6 bases at V and 0 bases at J, with 9 bases in the middle. Germline lookup yields CDR1 SQVTM and CDR2 ANQGSEA. The DNA of the CDR3 is TGCAGCGTCCACAATCCCTCTGGAAACACCATATATTTT. Translation: CSVHNPSGNTIYF. Together with reference TRBV29-1 and TRBJ1-3, the CDR3 gives the full variable domain: SAVISQKPSRDICQRGTSLTIQCQVDSQVTMMFWYRQQPGQSLTLIATANQGSEATYESGFVIDKFPISRPNLTFSTLTVSNMSPEDSSIYLCSVHNPSGNTIYFGEGSWLTVV.

This chain joins TRBV5-4 and TRBJ1-2; 7 bases match TRBD1. This CDR3 is built from 15 residues. In germline, CDR1 is SGHNT, CDR2 YYREEE (reference sequence). J gave up 4 bases and V 0 bases, and 6 bases lay outside the gene matches. For the CDR3, the DNA is TGTGCCAGCAGCTTGGGCGGGACAGTGTTCTATGGCTACACCTTC. Protein sequence: CASSLGGTVFYGYTF.

This chain connects TRBV7-2 to TRBJ1-1; TRBD1 matches 7 bases. The germline gives CDR1 SGHTA, CDR2 FQGNSA. Trimming at V came to 3 bases and at J to 10 bases, leaving 5 bases not matched to a gene. This CDR3 spans 12 amino acids. CDR3 sequence (DNA): TGTGCCAGCAGCTTCAGGACAGGCGGAGCTTTCTTT. Protein product: CASSFRTGGAFF.

The chain uses TRBV7-9 and TRBJ1-2; the match to TRBD1 covers 9 bases. The germline V gene has CDR1 SEHNR and CDR2 FQNEAQ (reference sequence). The CDR3 loop spans 15 amino acids. The J segment lost 3 bases and the V segment lost 8 bases, leaving 10 bases of the junction unmatched. CDR3 sequence (DNA): TGTGCCAGCGGCCCCCGGGACAGGGAAGACTATGGCTACACCTTC. Its protein product is CASGPRDREDYGYTF.

J is TRBJ1-1 and V is TRBV7-9; D might be TRBD1 (6 bases). Deletions cut 3 bases from V and 8 bases from J, with 13 bases between. The CDR3 spans 13 residues. Germline loops: CDR1 SEHNR, CDR2 FQNEAQ (reference sequence). The CDR3 here is CASSFSDRREAFF. In DNA form, the CDR3 reads TGTGCCAGCAGCTTTTCGGACAGACGAGAAGCTTTCTTT. Using reference TRBV7-9 and TRBJ1-1 for the parts outside the CDR3, the full variable domain is DTGVSQNPRHKITKRGQNVTFRCDPISEHNRLYWYRQTLGQGPEFLTYFQNEAQLEKSRLLSDRFSAERPKGSFSTLEIQRTEQGDSAMYLCASSFSDRREAFFGQGTRLTVV.

The rearrangement joins TRBV5-4 to TRBJ2-2, with D unclear. CDR1 and CDR2 from the germline V gene are SGHNT and YYREEE (reference sequence). This CDR3 spans 15 amino acids. V dropped 4 bases and J dropped 0 bases, with 10 bases sitting between them. The CDR3 DNA reads as TGTGCCAGCAGCCTGGACGTAGCGAACACCGGGGAGCTGTTTTTT. Its translation: CASSLDVANTGELFF.

There are a few counts of this clone. V usage is TRBV6-5 and J usage is TRBJ1-1; unclear D gene. The CDR3 runs 13 residues. In germline, CDR1 is MNHEY, CDR2 SVGAGI. Trimming removed 2 bases at V and 10 bases at J, with 14 bases between. The CDR3 loop reads CASSYGVEGTAFF. CDR3 bases: TGTGCCAGCAGTTACGGTGTCGAGGGAACAGCTTTCTTT.

The chain links TRBV4-3 to TRBJ1-2; D may be TRBD1 (6 bases). The CDR3 is made up of 14 amino acids. The germline V gene has CDR1 LGHNA and CDR2 YSLEER. V lost 4 bases and J 1 base, leaving 10 bases between the germline ends. The CDR3 nucleotides read TGCGCCAGCAGCCCTCAACAGGGTAACTATGGCTACACCTTC. Its protein is CASSPQQGNYGYTF.

The table lists this clone with a count of one. The rearrangement links TRBV2 to TRBJ2-7, with 10 bases lining up with TRBD1. Germline values: CDR1 SNHLY, CDR2 FYNNEI. The CDR3 covers 15 residues. The trim removed 6 bases at V and 3 bases at J, leaving 8 bases unmatched. As DNA, the CDR3 is TGTGCCAGCAGGAACCGGGACAGGGGAATCTACGAGCAGTACTTC. Amino acids: CASRNRDRGIYEQYF.

The V gene is TRBV7-2, the J gene TRBJ2-7, with 9 bases fitting TRBD1. From germline, CDR1 is SGHTA and CDR2 FQGNSA. This CDR3 region has 16 residues. The V segment lost 6 bases and the J segment 6 bases; nucleotides outside the gene matches: 15. CDR3 protein: CASSLTGGFLRGEQYF. CDR3 nucleotides: TGTGCCAGCAGTCTCACAGGGGGCTTTCTAAGAGGCGAGCAGTACTTC. Full variable domain (outside the CDR3, taken from reference TRBV7-2 and TRBJ2-7): GAGVSQSPSNKVTEKGKDVELRCDPISGHTALYWYRQSLGQGLEFLIYFQGNSAPDKSGLPSDRFSAERTGGSVSTLTIQRTQQEDSAVYLCASSLTGGFLRGEQYFGPGTRLTVT.

This chain joins TRBV5-1 and TRBJ1-1; 10 positions match TRBD1. The CDR3 runs 16 residues. V lost 4 bases, J lost 7 bases, and 13 bases stayed unmatched. CDR1 is SGHRS and CDR2 is YFSETQ in the germline V gene. The CDR3 bases are TGCGCCAGCAGCCCTACAGCGACAGGGGGCAACGGTGAAGCTTTCTTT. Protein sequence: CASSPTATGGNGEAFF.